The next 5 T cell receptor beta chains were all read from a single sample in a study of T cell responses to AZD1222 COVID-19 vaccine. Libraries were prepared by immunoSEQ multiplex PCR; TCRdb keeps only in-frame clonotypes and omits some of them. The data show about 200,000 clones, almost 90% seen once. This material consisted of peripheral blood, taken on day 0 of AZD1222 vaccination. The receptors originated from an adult in good health.

The CDR3 DNA follows: TGTGCCAGCAGTTACCAGGGGAGGTACGAGCAGTACTTC. It is translated as CASSYQGRYEQYF. This chain joins TRBV6-2 or TRBV6-3 and TRBJ2-7; tentatively, D is TRBD1 or TRBD2 (6 bases each). This CDR3 region has 13 residues. V lost 2 bases to trimming and J lost 4 bases, with 9 bases between them. Germline V gene sequence: CDR1 MNHEY, CDR2 SVGEGT.

V gene TRBV15 combines with J gene TRBJ1-3, with D possibly being TRBD1 (5 bases). V was clipped by 0 bases and J by 0 bases, with 18 bases between them. The CDR3 length is 19 residues. Germline values: CDR1 LNHNV, CDR2 YYDKDF (reference sequence). CDR3 bases: TGTGCCACCAGCAGAGATCCCGGGGACTTAACGAGCTCTGGAAACACCATATATTTT. Protein: CATSRDPGDLTSSGNTIYF.

This clone was picked up a small number of times. The chain carries TRBV6-5 and TRBJ2-5; TRBD2 is a possible D gene (6 bases). Trimming left V 8 bases short and J 3 bases short, with 7 bases between. Germline lookup yields CDR1 MNHEY and CDR2 SVGAGI. The CDR3 is 11 amino acids. This CDR3 reads CASLAKETQYF. Written as DNA, the CDR3 is TGTGCCAGCCTAGCGAAAGAGACCCAGTACTTC.

This rearrangement joins TRBV10-3 to TRBJ1-2; perhaps TRBD1 as D (6 bases). The CDR3 is 15 residues long. Germline assignment: CDR1 ENHRY and CDR2 SYGVKD. V was pared by 1 base and J by 3 bases, with 12 bases between. The CDR3 bases are TGTGCCATCAGTGAGTTTCCGGGGGCTGACTATGGCTACACCTTC. Translating gives CAISEFPGADYGYTF.

The chain combines TRBV19 with TRBJ1-2; TRBD1 might be the D (6 bases). The CDR3 is made up of 13 amino acids. Germline loops: CDR1 LNHDA, CDR2 SQIVND (reference sequence). Trimming removed 3 bases at V and 7 bases at J, with 12 bases between. The CDR3 loop reads CASSIGGASGYTF. The CDR3 DNA follows: TGTGCCAGTAGTATCGGGGGGGCCTCTGGCTACACCTTC.